Listed below are T cell receptor beta chains from one sample, sequenced in a study of persistence of HIV-infected CD4 T cells. Profiling relied on immunoSEQ multiplex PCR, and the TCRdb table lists in-frame clones only, not all of them. The table records about 20,000 clones, 60% to 80% of them present only once. These receptors have no identified antigens. The sequences come from CD4+ T cells sorted from PBMCs after approximately 20-hour stimulation, collected from a patient who received antiretroviral therapy. These receptors were collected from an adult woman with HIV who was CMV-seropositive. The CDR3 runs from the conserved cysteine through the conserved F or W. D genes are given only for firm matches. Some rows mark clone size as missing; the rest say once, few, many or name a class of expanded clone.

>TRBV28|medium-sized|TRBJ1-5|TRBD1
CASRTGQVSNQPQHF
TGTGCCAGCAGGACCGGACAGGTTAGCAATCAGCCCCAGCATTTT
>TRBV13|.|TRBJ2-7|TRBD1
CASSKDFRRGLGEQYF
TGTGCCAGCAGCAAGGACTTTAGAAGGGGGCTGGGCGAGCAGTACTTC
>TRBV10-1|.|TRBJ1-1|.
CASRLRGNTEAFF
TGCGCCAGCAGGCTCCGGGGCAACACTGAAGCTTTCTTT
>TRBV14|few|TRBJ1-1|.
CASSQVIGGTEAFF
TGTGCCAGCAGCCAAGTCATCGGGGGCACTGAAGCTTTCTTT
>TRBV5-1|.|TRBJ2-3|TRBD2
CASSPDTAGGAYTQYF
TGCGCCAGCAGCCCGGATACAGCGGGGGGCGCTTATACGCAGTATTTT
>TRBV5-6|.|TRBJ1-3|.
CASSRRERSGNTIYF
TGTGCCAGCAGTAGAAGGGAACGCTCGGGAAACACCATATATTTT
>TRBV6-5|.|TRBJ2-7|TRBD2
CASTSGSSYEQYF
TGTGCCAGCACTAGCGGTAGCTCCTACGAGCAGTACTTC
>TRBV6-5|.|TRBJ1-6|.
CASSSDFSPLHF
TGTGCCAGCAGTTCGGATTTTTCACCCCTCCACTTT
>TRBV18|.|TRBJ1-1|TRBD1
CASSPGTGMNTEAFF
TGTGCCAGCTCACCAGGGACAGGGATGAACACTGAAGCTTTCTTT
>TRBV19|.|TRBJ1-4|TRBD1
CASSIGTANEKLFF
TGTGCCAGTAGTATCGGGACAGCTAATGAAAAACTGTTTTTT
>TRBV6-5|.|TRBJ1-2|.
CASSYSGNGYTF
TGTGCCAGCAGTTACTCAGGGAATGGCTACACCTTC
>TRBV19|few|TRBJ2-7|TRBD1
CASSLPIGQAQYEQYF
TGTGCCAGTAGTCTCCCGATTGGACAGGCGCAATACGAGCAGTACTTC
>TRBV19|.|TRBJ2-5|TRBD1
CASSMGDREGETQYF
TGTGCCAGTAGTATGGGGGACAGAGAAGGCGAGACCCAGTACTTC
>TRBV2|.|TRBJ1-5|TRBD1
CASDMGQGKGPQHF
TGTGCCAGCGATATGGGACAGGGGAAAGGTCCCCAGCATTTT
>TRBV12-5|once|TRBJ2-2|TRBD1
CASLRGLNSGELFF
TGTGCTAGCCTCAGGGGGCTAAATTCCGGGGAGCTGTTTTTT
>TRBV7-2|.|TRBJ2-1|.
CASSPVRGAYNEQFF
TGTGCCAGCAGCCCGGTCAGGGGGGCTTACAATGAGCAGTTCTTC
>TRBV6-5|.|TRBJ2-2|TRBD1
CASSRGQAGSGELFF
TGTGCCAGCAGTAGGGGGCAGGCCGGCTCCGGGGAGCTGTTTTTT
>TRBV5-1|.|TRBJ1-1|TRBD1
CASGQGRMDTEAFF
TGCGCCAGCGGACAGGGGCGAATGGACACTGAAGCTTTCTTT
>TRBV3-1/TRBV3-2|.|TRBJ2-5|TRBD1
CASSQLTGGGETQYF
TGTGCCAGCAGCCAATTAACAGGGGGCGGGGAGACCCAGTACTTC
>TRBV18|.|TRBJ1-1|TRBD1
CASSPNDRVEAFF
TGTGCCAGCTCACCAAACGACAGGGTGGAAGCTTTCTTT
>TRBV10-1|few|TRBJ2-7|TRBD1
CASSYDRDRGLYEQYF
TGCGCCAGCAGCTATGACCGGGACAGGGGGCTCTACGAGCAGTACTTC
>TRBV9|.|TRBJ2-5|.
CASSVDGPGIKETQYF
TGTGCCAGCAGCGTAGATGGCCCAGGGATAAAAGAGACCCAGTACTTC
>TRBV2|.|TRBJ1-1|.
CASSENLGPEAFF
TGTGCCAGCAGTGAAAATTTAGGCCCGGAAGCTTTCTTT
>TRBV19|.|TRBJ1-2|TRBD1
CATQGQAGGYTF
TGTGCCACCCAGGGACAGGCGGGAGGCTACACCTTC
>TRBV5-5|once|TRBJ2-2|TRBD2
CAGGTSGNGELFF
TGTGCCGGTGGGACTAGCGGGAACGGGGAGCTGTTTTTT
>TRBV5-4|medium-sized|TRBJ2-7|TRBD1
CASSRTGSSSYEQYF
TGTGCCAGCAGCCGGACAGGTTCTAGCTCCTACGAGCAGTACTTC
>TRBV29-1|.|TRBJ1-4|.
CSVRLNRAEKLFF
TGCAGCGTACGATTAAACAGGGCTGAAAAACTGTTTTTT
>TRBV6-1|once|TRBJ2-3|.
CASSGLPVWSTDTQYF
TGTGCCAGCAGTGGCCTCCCTGTTTGGAGCACAGATACGCAGTATTTT
>TRBV18|.|TRBJ2-4|.
CASSPLRGPGPTLAKNIQYF
TGTGCCAGCTCACCACTCAGGGGCCCTGGCCCTACACTAGCCAAAAACATTCAGTACTTC
>TRBV7-2|few|TRBJ2-6|TRBD1
CASSLTGTGGAGANVLTF
TGTGCCAGCAGCCTGACAGGGACAGGGGGCGCTGGGGCCAACGTCCTGACTTTC
>TRBV5-5|once|TRBJ1-3|.
CASSFAGAGNTIYF
TGTGCCAGCAGCTTTGCAGGGGCAGGAAACACCATATATTTT
>TRBV30|.|TRBJ1-1|.
CAWSSRGTEAFF
TGTGCCTGGAGTTCGAGGGGCACTGAAGCTTTCTTT
>TRBV11-1|.|TRBJ2-6|.
CASSLIPSGANVLTF
TGTGCCAGCAGCTTAATCCCCTCTGGGGCCAACGTCCTGACTTTC
>TRBV27|.|TRBJ2-1|TRBD2
CASSFGLAGGDNEQFF
TGTGCCAGCAGTTTTGGTCTAGCGGGGGGGGACAATGAGCAGTTCTTC
>TRBV4-1|.|TRBJ1-6|TRBD1
CASRKQGDSPLHF
TGCGCCAGCAGAAAACAGGGGGATTCACCCCTCCACTTT
>TRBV5-1|.|TRBJ2-7|.
CASSLFPGLRSSYEQYF
TGCGCCAGCAGCTTGTTCCCAGGTCTTCGGAGCTCCTACGAGCAGTACTTC
>TRBV3-1/TRBV3-2|.|TRBJ2-5|.
CASSPEMAGTQNGETQYF
TGTGCCAGCAGCCCCGAGATGGCCGGGACCCAAAACGGGGAGACCCAGTACTTC
>TRBV5-8|.|TRBJ1-2|.
CASSLGLGWRANYGYTF
TGTGCCAGCAGCTTGGGTCTCGGTTGGCGGGCTAACTATGGCTACACCTTC
>TRBV7-9|once|TRBJ1-4|.
CASSQVPKALSTNEKLFF
TGTGCCAGCAGCCAAGTCCCGAAGGCCCTGTCAACTAATGAAAAACTGTTTTTT
>TRBV6-5|few|TRBJ1-5|.
CASSTALSAPQHF
TGTGCCAGCAGTACGGCCCTATCAGCCCCCCAGCATTTT
>TRBV29-1|.|TRBJ2-4|TRBD1
CSVKTGGGNIQYF
TGCAGCGTCAAGACAGGGGGCGGAAACATTCAGTACTTC
>TRBV5-1|.|TRBJ1-2|TRBD1
CASRSRGQGFDGYTF
TGCGCCAGCAGGTCTCGGGGACAGGGCTTTGATGGCTACACCTTC
>TRBV19|few|TRBJ2-3|TRBD2
CASSGGVRRDTQYF
TGTGCCAGTAGTGGGGGGGTCCGCCGGGATACGCAGTATTTT
>TRBV6-6|.|TRBJ1-1|TRBD1
CASSPRTGGAQDTEAFF
TGTGCCAGCAGTCCCCGGACAGGGGGCGCTCAGGACACTGAAGCTTTCTTT
>TRBV29-1|.|TRBJ1-4|.
CSIRDRGEKLFF
TGCAGCATCCGGGACCGGGGGGAAAAACTGTTTTTT
>TRBV2|.|TRBJ1-2|.
CASSGQPNYGYTF
TGTGCCAGCAGTGGCCAGCCTAACTATGGCTACACCTTC